The T cell receptor (beta chain) described here comes from a study of T-cell reconstitution after alpha-beta-depleted transplantation in children. The authors prepared the TCRbeta library with unique molecular identifiers. TCRdb ran MiXCR on the PCR reads and lists one entry per CDR3 protein. In the table there are roughly 500,000 distinct CDR3 sequences, approximately 32% of which are singletons. CDR1 and CDR2 from the germline V gene are MNHNS and SASEGT. Trimming cost V 5 bases and J 4 bases; bases outside gene matches: 7. The CDR3 is 15 amino acids. This rearrangement joins TRBV6-1 to TRBJ1-5; the match to TRBD1 covers 8 bases. This clonotype was sampled from a human donor who donated a stem cell graft to a child with aplastic anemia. The material was PBMCs from the stem cell graft donor, obtained from the stem cell graft. DNA of the CDR3: TGTGCCAGCAGTAGAAGGACAGGGAGTAATCAGCCCCAGCATTTT. Protein: CASSRRTGSNQPQHF.